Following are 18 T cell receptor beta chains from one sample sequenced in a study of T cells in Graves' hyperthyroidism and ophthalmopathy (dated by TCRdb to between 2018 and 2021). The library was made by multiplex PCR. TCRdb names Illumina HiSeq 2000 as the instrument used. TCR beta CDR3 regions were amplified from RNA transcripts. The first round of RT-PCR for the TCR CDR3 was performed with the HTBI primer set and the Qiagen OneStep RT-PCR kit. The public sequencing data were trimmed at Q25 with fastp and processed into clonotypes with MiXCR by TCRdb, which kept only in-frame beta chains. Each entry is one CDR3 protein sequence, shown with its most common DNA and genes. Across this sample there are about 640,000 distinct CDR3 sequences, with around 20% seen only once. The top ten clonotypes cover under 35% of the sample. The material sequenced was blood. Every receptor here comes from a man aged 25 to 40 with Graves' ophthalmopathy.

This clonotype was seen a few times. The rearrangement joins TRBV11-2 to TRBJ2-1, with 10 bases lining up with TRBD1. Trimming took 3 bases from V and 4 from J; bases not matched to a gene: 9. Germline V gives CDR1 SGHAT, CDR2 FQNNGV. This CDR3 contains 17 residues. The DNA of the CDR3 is TGTGCCAGCAGCTTCTCGACAGGGGGCCCTACTTACAATGAGCAGTTCTTC. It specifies CASSFSTGGPTYNEQFF. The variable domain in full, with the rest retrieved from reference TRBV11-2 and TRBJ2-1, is EAGVAQSPRYKIIEKRQSVAFWCNPISGHATLYWYQQILGQGPKLLIQFQNNGVVDDSQLPKDRFSAERLKGVDSTLKIQPAKLEDSAVYLCASSFSTGGPTYNEQFFGPGTRLTVL.

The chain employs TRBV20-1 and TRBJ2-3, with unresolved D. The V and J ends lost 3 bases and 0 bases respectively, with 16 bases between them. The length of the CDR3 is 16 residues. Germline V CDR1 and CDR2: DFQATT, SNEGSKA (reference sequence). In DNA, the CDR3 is TGCAGTGCTAGGCCCTACTTTGGCGGTAGCACAGATACGCAGTATTTT. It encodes CSARPYFGGSTDTQYF.

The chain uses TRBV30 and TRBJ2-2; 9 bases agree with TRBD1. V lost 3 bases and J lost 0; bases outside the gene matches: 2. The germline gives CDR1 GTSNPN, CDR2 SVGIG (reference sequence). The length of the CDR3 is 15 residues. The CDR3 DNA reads TGTGCCTGGAGATACAGGGGGCCGAACACCGGGGAGCTGTTTTTT. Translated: CAWRYRGPNTGELFF.

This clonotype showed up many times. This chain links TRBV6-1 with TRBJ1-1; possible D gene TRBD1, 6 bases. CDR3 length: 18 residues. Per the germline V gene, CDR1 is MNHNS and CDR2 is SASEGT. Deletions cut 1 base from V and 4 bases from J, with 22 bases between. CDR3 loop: CASSEGAWGREISTEAFF. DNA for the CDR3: TGTGCCAGCAGTGAAGGGGCTTGGGGGCGCGAAATTAGCACTGAAGCTTTCTTT.

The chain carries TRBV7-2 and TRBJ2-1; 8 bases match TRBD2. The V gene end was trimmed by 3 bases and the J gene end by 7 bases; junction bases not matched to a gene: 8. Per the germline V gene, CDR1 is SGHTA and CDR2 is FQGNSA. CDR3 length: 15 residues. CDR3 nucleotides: TGTGCCAGCAGCTTCGGGGGGGGGCTAAGAAATGAGCAGTTCTTC. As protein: CASSFGGGLRNEQFF.

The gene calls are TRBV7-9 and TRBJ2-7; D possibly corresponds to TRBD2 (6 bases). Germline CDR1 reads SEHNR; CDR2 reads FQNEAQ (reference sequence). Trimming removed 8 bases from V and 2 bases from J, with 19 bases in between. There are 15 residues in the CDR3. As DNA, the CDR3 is TGTGCCAGCTCAGAGGGGCGGGACCTGGCCTACGAGCAGTACTTC. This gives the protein CASSEGRDLAYEQYF.

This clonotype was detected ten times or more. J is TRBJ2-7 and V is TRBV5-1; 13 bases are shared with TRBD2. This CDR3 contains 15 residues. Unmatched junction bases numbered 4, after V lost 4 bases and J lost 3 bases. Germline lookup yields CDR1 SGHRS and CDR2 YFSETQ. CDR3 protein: CASSTGTSGNYEQYF. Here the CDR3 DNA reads TGCGCCAGCAGCACCGGGACTAGCGGGAACTACGAGCAGTACTTC.

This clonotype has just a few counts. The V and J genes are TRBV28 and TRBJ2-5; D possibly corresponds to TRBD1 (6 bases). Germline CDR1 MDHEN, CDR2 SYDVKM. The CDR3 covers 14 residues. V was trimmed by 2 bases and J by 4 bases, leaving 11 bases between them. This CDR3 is CASSLIFRGETQYF. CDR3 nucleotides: TGTGCCAGCAGTTTAATATTCAGGGGAGAGACCCAGTACTTC.

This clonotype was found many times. CDR3 nucleotide sequence: TGTGCCAGCAGCCTCTCGAGGGAGACCCAGTACTTC. Translated, it gives CASSLSRETQYF. The V and J genes are TRBV12-3 or TRBV12-4 and TRBJ2-5; D remains unclear. This CDR3 is built from 12 residues. V shed 6 bases and J shed 5 bases, with 10 bases lying between them.

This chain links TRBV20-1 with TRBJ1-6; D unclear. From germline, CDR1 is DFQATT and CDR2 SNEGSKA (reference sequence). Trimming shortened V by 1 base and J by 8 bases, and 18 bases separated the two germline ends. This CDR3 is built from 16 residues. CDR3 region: CSARAQSVLLDSPLHF. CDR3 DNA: TGCAGTGCTAGAGCACAGTCAGTACTCTTGGATTCACCCCTCCACTTT.

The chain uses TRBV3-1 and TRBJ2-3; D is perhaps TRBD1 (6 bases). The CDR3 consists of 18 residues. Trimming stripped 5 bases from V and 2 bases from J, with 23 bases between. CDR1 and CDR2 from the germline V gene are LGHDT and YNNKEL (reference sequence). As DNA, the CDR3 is TGTGCCAGCAGCTCTCGCAGGGGAACTTCTAGCACCACAGATACGCAGTATTTT. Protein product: CASSSRRGTSSTTDTQYF.

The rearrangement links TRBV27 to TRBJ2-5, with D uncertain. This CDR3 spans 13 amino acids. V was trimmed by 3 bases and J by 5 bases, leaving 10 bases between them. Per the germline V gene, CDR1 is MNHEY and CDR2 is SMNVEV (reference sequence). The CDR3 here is CASSFGIGETQYF. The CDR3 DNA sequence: TGTGCCAGCAGTTTCGGAATAGGGGAGACCCAGTACTTC.

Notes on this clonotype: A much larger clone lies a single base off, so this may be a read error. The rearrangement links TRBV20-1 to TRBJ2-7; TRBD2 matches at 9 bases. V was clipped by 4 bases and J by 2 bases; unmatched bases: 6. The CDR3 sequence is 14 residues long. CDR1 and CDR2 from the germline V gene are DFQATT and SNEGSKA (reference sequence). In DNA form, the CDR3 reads TGCAGTGCTATAGGGCTAGCGGGAACCTACGAGCAGTACTTC. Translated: CSAIGLAGTYEQYF.

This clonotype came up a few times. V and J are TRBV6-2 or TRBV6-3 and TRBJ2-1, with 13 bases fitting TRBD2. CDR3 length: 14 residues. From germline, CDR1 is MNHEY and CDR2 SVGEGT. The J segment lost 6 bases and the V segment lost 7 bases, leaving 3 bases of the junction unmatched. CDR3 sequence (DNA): TGTGCCAGCACTGGACTAGCGGGAGTCAATGAGCAGTTCTTC. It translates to CASTGLAGVNEQFF.

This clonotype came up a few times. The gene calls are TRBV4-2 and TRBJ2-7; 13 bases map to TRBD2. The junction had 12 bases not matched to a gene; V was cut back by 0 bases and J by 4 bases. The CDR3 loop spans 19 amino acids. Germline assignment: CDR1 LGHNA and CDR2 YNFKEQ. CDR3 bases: TGTGCCAGCAGCCAAGACATGAGGACTAGCGGGAGTTCGTCTTACGAGCAGTACTTC. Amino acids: CASSQDMRTSGSSSYEQYF.

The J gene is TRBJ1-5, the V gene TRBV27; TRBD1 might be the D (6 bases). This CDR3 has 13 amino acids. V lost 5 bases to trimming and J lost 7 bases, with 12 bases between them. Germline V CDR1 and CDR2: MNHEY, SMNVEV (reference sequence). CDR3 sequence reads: CASSEGGYQPQHF. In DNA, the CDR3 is TGTGCCAGCAGTGAGGGGGGATACCAGCCCCAGCATTTT.

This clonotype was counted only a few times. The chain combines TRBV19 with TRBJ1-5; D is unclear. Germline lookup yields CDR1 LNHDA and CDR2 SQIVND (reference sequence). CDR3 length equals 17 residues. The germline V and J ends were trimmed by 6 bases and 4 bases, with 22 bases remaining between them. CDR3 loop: CASRPTMLRVRNQPQHF. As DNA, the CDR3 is TGTGCCAGTAGGCCAACGATGTTGAGGGTAAGAAATCAGCCCCAGCATTTT.

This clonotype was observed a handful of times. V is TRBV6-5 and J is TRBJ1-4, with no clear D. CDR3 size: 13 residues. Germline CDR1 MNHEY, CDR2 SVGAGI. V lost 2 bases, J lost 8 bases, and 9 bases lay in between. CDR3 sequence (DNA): TGTGCCAGCAGTTACGACACCAGGGAAAAACTGTTTTTT. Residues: CASSYDTREKLFF.